This T cell receptor beta chain came from a study of T cells in Graves' hyperthyroidism and ophthalmopathy. RNA transcripts gave rise to amplified TCR beta CDR3 regions. First-round RT-PCR of the TCR CDR3 relied on the HTBI primer set. TCRdb fed the multiplex PCR reads into MiXCR, producing one record per CDR3 protein. This table has approximately 40,000 distinct CDR3 sequences, 50% to 55% appearing once. PBMCs were derived from 7.5 to 10 ml fresh peripheral blood. The specimen was blood. The sequence came from a man aged 40-49 years with Graves' ophthalmopathy.

CDR3 sequence (DNA): TGCAGTCCAGACTGGGGTGGAAACACCATATATTTT. It specifies CSPDWGGNTIYF. V and J are TRBV20-1 and TRBJ1-3; the D is unclear. This CDR3 contains 12 residues. Trimming took 8 bases from V and 3 from J, leaving 11 bases between them. The V gene's germline CDR1 is DFQATT and CDR2 SNEGSKA (reference sequence).